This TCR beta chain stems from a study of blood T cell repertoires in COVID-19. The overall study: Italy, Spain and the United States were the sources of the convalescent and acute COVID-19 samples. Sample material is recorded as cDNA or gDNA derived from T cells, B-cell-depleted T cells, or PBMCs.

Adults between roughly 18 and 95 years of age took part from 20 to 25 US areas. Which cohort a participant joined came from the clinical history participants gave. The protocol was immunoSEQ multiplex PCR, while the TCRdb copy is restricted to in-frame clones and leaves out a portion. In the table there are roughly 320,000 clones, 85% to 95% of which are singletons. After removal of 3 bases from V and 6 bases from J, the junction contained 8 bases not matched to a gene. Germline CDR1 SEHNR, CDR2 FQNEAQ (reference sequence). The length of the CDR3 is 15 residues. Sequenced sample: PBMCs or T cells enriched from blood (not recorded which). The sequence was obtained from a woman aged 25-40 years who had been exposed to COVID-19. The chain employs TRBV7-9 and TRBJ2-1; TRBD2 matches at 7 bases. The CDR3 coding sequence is TGTGCCAGCAGCTTCGGGTCGGGGGGTATCAATGAGCAGTTCTTC. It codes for CASSFGSGGINEQFF.